This T cell receptor beta chain was observed in a study of T cells in Graves' hyperthyroidism and ophthalmopathy. Study observations and caveats: Through a model of 13 V-J features, ophthalmopathy was separated from stable hyperthyroidism.

In patients aged 18 to 65, hyperthyroidism was newly diagnosed, with duration under 2 months. V was pared by 0 bases and J by 3 bases, with 10 bases between. The germline V gene has CDR1 SGHDT and CDR2 YYEEEE. This CDR3 region has 14 residues. Concerning this clonotype itself: Its antigen is unknown.

Template material for amplifying TCR beta CDR3 regions consisted of RNA transcripts. HTBI primers were the set used in a first-round RT-PCR of the TCR CDR3. From the multiplex PCR reads, TCRdb called clonotypes with MiXCR, one entry per CDR3 protein. This sample has about 620,000 distinct CDR3 sequences, with about a sixth found just once. This receptor was taken from a woman in her 30s with Graves' hyperthyroidism. The sequenced sample consisted of blood. J is TRBJ2-7 and V is TRBV5-6; D uncertain. The CDR3 sequence: CASSLAGAFYEQYF. DNA of the CDR3: TGTGCCAGCAGCTTGGCGGGTGCCTTCTACGAGCAGTACTTC.